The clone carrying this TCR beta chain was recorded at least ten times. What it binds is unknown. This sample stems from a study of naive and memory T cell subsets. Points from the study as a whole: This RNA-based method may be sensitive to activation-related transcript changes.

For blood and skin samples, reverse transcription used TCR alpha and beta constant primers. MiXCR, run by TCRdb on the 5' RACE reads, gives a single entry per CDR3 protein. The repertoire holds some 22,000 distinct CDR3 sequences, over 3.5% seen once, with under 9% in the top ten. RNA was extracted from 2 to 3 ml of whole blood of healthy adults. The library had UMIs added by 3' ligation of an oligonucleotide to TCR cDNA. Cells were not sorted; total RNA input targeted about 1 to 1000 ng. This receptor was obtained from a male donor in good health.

The CDR3 coding sequence is TGTGCCAGCATGATGACCCCGACAGGGAGGAGCGAGCAGTACTTC. Protein sequence: CASMMTPTGRSEQYF. The gene calls are TRBV6-2 or TRBV6-3 and TRBJ2-7; D is possibly TRBD1 (7 bases). CDR1 is MNHEY, CDR2 SVGEGT, per germline. V gave up 7 bases and J gave up 6 bases, with 22 bases separating them. The CDR3 has 15 amino acids.